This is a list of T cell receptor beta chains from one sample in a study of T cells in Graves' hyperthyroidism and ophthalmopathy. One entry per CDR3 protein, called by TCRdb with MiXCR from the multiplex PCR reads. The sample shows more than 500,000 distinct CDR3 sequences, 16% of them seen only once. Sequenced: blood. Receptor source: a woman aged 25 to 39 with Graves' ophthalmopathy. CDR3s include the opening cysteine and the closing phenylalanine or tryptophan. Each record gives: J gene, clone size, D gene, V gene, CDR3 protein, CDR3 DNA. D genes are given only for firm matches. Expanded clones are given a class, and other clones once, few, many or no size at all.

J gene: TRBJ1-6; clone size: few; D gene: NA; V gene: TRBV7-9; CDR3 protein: CASSLPVGGENSPLHF; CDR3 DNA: TGTGCCAGCAGCTTACCGGTCGGAGGGGAAAATTCACCCCTCCACTTT
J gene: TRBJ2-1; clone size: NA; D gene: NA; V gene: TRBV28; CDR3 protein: CASSPTGLHPRVEQFF; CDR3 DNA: TGTGCCAGCAGCCCGACAGGTTTACATCCGCGGGTTGAGCAGTTCTTC
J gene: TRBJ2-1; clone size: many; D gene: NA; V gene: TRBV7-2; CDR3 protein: CASAKTRTYNEQFF; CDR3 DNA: TGTGCCAGCGCCAAGACTAGGACCTACAATGAGCAGTTCTTC
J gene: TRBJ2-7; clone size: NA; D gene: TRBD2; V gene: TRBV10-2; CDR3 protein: CASSLLGLAGGRRGSYEQYF; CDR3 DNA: TGCGCCAGCAGTCTACTCGGACTAGCGGGAGGTCGGCGGGGTTCCTACGAGCAGTACTTC
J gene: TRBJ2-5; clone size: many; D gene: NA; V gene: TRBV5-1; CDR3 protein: CASRKSWQSQETQYF; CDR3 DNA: TGCGCCAGCAGGAAATCATGGCAGAGCCAAGAGACCCAGTACTTC
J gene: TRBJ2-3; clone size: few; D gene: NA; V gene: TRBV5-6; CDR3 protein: CASSSILDTQYF; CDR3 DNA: TGTGCCAGCAGCTCCATACTGGATACGCAGTATTTT
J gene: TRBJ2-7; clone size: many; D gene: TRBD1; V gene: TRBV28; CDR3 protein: CASSLAGTGRLYEQYF; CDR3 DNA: TGTGCCAGCAGTTTGGCGGGGACAGGGCGGCTCTACGAGCAGTACTTC
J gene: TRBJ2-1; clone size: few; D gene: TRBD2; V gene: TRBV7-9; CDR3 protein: CASSWTSENEQFF; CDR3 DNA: TGTGCCAGCAGCTGGACTAGCGAAAATGAGCAGTTCTTC
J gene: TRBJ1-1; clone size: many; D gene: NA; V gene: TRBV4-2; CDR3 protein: CASSQTSRGTEAFF; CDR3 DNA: TGTGCCAGCAGCCAAACAAGTCGGGGCACTGAAGCTTTCTTT
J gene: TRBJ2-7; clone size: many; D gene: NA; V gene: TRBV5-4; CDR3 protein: CASSLTGAKDEQYF; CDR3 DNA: TGTGCCAGCAGCTTGACCGGGGCCAAGGACGAGCAGTACTTC
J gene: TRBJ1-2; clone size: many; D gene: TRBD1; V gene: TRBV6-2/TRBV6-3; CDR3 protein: CASSSNLRQGGYTF; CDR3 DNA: TGTGCCAGCAGTTCGAACCTCCGACAGGGGGGCTACACCTTC
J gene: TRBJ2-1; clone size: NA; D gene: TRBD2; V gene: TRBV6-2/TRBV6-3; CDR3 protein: CASSYTFRSGRALNEQFF; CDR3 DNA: TGTGCCAGCAGTTACACTTTTCGGAGCGGGAGGGCCCTCAATGAGCAGTTCTTC
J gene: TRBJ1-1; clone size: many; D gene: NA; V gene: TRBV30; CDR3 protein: CAWSGYMNTEAFF; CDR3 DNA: TGTGCCTGGAGTGGGTACATGAACACTGAAGCTTTCTTT
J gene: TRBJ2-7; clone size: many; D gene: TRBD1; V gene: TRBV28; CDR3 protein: CASMSWGQGGAFAEQYF; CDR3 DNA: TGTGCCAGCATGTCCTGGGGACAGGGGGGCGCGTTCGCCGAGCAGTACTTC
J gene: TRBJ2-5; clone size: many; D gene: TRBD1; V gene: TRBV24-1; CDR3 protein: CATSEFDRGRETQYF; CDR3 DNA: TGTGCCACCAGTGAGTTCGACAGGGGGCGGGAGACCCAGTACTTC
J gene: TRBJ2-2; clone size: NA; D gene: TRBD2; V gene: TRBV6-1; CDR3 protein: CASSSPGLAGAGNTGELFF; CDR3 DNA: TGTGCCAGCAGTTCCCCGGGACTAGCGGGAGCGGGGAACACCGGGGAGCTGTTTTTT
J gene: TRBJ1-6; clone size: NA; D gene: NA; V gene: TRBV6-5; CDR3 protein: CASSYSSGQSSYNSPLHF; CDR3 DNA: TGTGCCAGCAGTTATTCGTCGGGTCAAAGCTCCTATAATTCACCCCTCCACTTT
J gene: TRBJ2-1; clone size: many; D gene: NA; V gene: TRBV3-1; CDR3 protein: CASSFQIGGEQFF; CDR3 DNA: TGTGCCAGCAGCTTTCAGATTGGCGGTGAGCAGTTCTTC
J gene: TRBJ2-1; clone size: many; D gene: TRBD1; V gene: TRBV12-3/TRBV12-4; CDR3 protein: CASSDDQGADEQFF; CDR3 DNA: TGTGCCAGCAGTGATGACCAGGGGGCCGATGAGCAGTTCTTC
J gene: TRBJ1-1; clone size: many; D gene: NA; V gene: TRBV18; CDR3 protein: CASSPPGQLNTEAFF; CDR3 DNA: TGTGCCAGCTCACCACCGGGCCAGCTGAACACTGAAGCTTTCTTT
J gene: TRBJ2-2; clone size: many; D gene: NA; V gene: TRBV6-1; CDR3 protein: CASSLGTFNTGELFF; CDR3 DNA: TGTGCCAGCAGTCTCGGGACATTCAACACCGGGGAGCTGTTTTTT
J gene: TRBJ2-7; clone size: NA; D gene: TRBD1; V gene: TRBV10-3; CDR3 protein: CAIRGDRGGSEQYF; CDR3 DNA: TGTGCCATCAGGGGGGACAGGGGCGGGTCCGAGCAGTACTTC
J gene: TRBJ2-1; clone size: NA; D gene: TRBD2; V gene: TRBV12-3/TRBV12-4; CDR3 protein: CASRPAGVVKFF; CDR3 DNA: TGTGCCAGCAGGCCAGCGGGAGTGGTTAAGTTCTTC
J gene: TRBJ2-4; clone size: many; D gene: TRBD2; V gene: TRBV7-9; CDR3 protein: CASSLLSLSGKENIQYF; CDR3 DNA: TGTGCCAGCAGCTTATTATCCCTCAGCGGGAAGGAAAACATTCAGTACTTC
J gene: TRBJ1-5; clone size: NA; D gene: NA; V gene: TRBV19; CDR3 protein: CASDVDGHQPQHF; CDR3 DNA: TGTGCCAGTGACGTGGACGGACATCAGCCCCAGCATTTT
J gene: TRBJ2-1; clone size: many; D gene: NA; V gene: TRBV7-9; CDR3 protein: CASSPSLNSGGSQFF; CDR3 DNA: TGTGCCAGCAGCCCCTCCCTCAATAGCGGCGGGTCGCAGTTCTTC
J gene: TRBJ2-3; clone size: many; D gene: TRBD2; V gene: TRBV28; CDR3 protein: CATLRGDWEDTQYF; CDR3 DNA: TGTGCCACCCTCCGGGGGGACTGGGAAGATACGCAGTATTTT
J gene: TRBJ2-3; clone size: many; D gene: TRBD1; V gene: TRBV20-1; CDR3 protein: CSARDPGTGRTDTQYF; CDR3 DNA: TGCAGTGCTAGAGATCCCGGGACAGGGCGCACAGATACGCAGTATTTT
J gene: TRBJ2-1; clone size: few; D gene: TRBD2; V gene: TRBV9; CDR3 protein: CASSATSGSFAYNEQFF; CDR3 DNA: TGTGCCAGCAGCGCCACTAGCGGGAGTTTCGCCTACAATGAGCAGTTCTTC
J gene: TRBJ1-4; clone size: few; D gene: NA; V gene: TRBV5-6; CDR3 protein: CASSTGTTNEKLFF; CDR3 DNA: TGTGCCAGCAGCACAGGAACAACTAATGAAAAACTGTTTTTT
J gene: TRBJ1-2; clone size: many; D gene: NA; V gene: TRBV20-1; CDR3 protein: CSASVGKGNYGYTF; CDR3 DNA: TGCAGTGCTAGTGTTGGGAAGGGTAACTATGGCTACACCTTC
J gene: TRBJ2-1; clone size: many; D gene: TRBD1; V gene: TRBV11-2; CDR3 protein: CASSLIGQGGNEQFF; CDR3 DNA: TGTGCCAGCAGCTTAATAGGACAGGGTGGCAATGAGCAGTTCTTC
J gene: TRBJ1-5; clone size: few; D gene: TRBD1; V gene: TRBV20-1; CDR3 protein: CSAINWDRGSQPQHF; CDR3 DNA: TGCAGTGCTATAAACTGGGACAGGGGTAGTCAGCCCCAGCATTTT
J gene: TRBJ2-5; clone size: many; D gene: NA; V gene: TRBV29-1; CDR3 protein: CSVELAGETQYF; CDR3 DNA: TGCAGCGTTGAGCTAGCCGGGGAGACCCAGTACTTC
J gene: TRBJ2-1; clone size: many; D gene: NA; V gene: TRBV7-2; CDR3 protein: CASSFGYRDEQFF; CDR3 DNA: TGTGCCAGCAGCTTTGGCTACAGGGATGAGCAGTTCTTC
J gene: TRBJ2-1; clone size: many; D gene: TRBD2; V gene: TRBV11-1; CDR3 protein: CASSQGLLNKEQFF; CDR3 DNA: TGTGCCAGCAGCCAGGGACTACTTAATAAAGAGCAGTTCTTC
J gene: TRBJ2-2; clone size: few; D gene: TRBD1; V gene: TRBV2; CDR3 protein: CASNTPRGPFVGELFF; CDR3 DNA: TGTGCCAGCAATACCCCCAGGGGGCCCTTTGTCGGGGAGCTGTTTTTT
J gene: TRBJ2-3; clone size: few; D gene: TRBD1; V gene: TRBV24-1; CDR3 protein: CATSGDRGPTDTQYF; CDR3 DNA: TGTGCCACCTCGGGGGACAGGGGGCCTACAGATACGCAGTATTTT
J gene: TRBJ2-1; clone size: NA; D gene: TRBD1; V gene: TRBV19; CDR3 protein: CASTSTGYNEQFF; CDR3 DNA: TGTGCCAGTACCTCGACAGGGTACAATGAGCAGTTCTTC
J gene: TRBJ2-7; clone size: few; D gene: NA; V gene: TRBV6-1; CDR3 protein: CASSEARTDTYEQYF; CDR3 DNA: TGTGCCAGCAGTGAAGCGCGGACAGACACCTACGAGCAGTACTTC